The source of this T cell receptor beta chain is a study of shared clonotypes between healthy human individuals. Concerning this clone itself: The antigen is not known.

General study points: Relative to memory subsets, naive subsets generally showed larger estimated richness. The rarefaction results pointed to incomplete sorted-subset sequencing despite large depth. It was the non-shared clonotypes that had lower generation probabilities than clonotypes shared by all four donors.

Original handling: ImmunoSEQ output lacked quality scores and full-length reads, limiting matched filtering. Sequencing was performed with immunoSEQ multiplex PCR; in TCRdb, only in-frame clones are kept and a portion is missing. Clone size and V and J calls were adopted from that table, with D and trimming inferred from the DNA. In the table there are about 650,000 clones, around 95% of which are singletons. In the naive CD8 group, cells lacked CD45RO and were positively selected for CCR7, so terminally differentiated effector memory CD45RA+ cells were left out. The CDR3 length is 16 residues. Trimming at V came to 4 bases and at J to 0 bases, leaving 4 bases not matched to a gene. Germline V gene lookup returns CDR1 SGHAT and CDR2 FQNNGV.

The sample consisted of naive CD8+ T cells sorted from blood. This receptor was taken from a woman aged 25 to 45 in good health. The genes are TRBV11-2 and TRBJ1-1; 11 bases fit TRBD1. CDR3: CASSWGQGGMNTEAFF. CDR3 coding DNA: TGTGCCAGCAGCTGGGGACAGGGGGGTATGAACACTGAAGCTTTCTTT.